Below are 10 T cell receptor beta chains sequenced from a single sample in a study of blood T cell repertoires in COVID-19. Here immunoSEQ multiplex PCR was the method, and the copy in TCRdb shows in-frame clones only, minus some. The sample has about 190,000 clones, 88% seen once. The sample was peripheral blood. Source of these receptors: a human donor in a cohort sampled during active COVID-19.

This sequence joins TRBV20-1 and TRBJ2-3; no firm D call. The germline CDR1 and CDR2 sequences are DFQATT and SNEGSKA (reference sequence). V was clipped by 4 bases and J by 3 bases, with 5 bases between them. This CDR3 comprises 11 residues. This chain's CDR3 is CSATRTDTQYF. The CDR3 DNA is TGCAGTGCTACCCGGACAGATACGCAGTATTTT.

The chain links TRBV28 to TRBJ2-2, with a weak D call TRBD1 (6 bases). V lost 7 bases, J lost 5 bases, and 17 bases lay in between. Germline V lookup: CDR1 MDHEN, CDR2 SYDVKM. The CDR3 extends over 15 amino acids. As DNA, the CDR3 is TGTGCCAGCACCCCGGCAGGGGTGAAAACCGGGGAGCTGTTTTTT. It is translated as CASTPAGVKTGELFF.

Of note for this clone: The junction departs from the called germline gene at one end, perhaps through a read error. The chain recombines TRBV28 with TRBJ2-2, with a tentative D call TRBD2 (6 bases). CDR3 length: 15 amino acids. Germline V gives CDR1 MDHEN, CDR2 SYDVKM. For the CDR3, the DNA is TGTGCCAGCAGTTTGGGCGGGACGAACACCGGGAAGCTGTTTTTT. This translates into CASSLGGTNTGKLFF.

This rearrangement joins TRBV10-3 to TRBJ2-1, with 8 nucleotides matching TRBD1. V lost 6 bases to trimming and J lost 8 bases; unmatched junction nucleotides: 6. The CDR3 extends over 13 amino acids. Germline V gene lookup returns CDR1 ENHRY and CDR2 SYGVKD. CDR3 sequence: CAISRQGWDEQFF. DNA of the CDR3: TGTGCCATCAGCAGACAGGGGTGGGATGAGCAGTTCTTC.

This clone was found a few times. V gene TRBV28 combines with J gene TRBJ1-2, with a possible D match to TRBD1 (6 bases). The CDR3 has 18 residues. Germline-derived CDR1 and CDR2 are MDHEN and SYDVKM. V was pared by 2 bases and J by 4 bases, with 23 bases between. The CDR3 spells CASSLIGGGGSGGYGYTF. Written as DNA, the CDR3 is TGTGCCAGCAGTTTAATCGGAGGGGGTGGATCGGGAGGCTATGGCTACACCTTC.

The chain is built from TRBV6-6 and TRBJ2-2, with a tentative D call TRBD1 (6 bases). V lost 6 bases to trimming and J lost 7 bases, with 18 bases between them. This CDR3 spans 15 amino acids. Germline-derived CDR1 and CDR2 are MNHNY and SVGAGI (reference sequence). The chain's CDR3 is CASSRTSQGIGELFF. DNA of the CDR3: TGTGCCAGCAGCCGCACCTCTCAGGGGATCGGGGAGCTGTTTTTT.

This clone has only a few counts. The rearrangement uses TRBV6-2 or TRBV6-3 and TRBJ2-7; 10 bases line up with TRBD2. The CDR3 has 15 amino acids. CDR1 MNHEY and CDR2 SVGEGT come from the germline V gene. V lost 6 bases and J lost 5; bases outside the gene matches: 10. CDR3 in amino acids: CASSRTSGGADEQYF. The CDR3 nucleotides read TGTGCCAGCAGCCGGACCAGCGGGGGGGCTGACGAGCAGTACTTC.

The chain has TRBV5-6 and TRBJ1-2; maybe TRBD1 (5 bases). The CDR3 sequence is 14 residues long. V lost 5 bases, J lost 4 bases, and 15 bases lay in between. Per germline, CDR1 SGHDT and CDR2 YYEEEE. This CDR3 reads CASRPGGGAYGYTF. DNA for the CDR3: TGTGCCAGCAGACCCGGGGGAGGAGCCTATGGCTACACCTTC. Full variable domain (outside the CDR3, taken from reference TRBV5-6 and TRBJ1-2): DAGVTQSPTHLIKTRGQQVTLRCSPKSGHDTVSWYQQALGQGPQFIFQYYEEEERQRGNFPDRFSGHQFPNYSSELNVNALLLGDSALYLCASRPGGGAYGYTFGSGTRLTVV.

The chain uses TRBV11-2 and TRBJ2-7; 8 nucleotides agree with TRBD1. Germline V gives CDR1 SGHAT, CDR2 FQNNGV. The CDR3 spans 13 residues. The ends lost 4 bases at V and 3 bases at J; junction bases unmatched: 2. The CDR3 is CASSWTGNYEQYF. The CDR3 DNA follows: TGTGCCAGCAGCTGGACAGGGAACTACGAGCAGTACTTC.

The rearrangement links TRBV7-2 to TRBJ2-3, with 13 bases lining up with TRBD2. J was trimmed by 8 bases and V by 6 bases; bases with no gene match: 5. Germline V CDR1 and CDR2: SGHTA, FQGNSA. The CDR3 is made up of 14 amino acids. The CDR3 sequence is CASRRLAGGGTQYF. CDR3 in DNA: TGTGCCAGCAGGAGACTAGCGGGGGGCGGTACGCAGTATTTT.